These 10 T cell receptor beta chains share one sample of origin, sequenced in a study of cytomegalovirus exposure and HLA in healthy donors. Sequencing used immunoSEQ multiplex PCR; TCRdb keeps in-frame clones, though not all of them. The table lists roughly 150,000 clones, 70% to 90% of them singletons. Sequencing used PBMCs. The receptors were sampled from a man between 18 and 35 years old in good health and CMV-seronegative.

The chain combines TRBV6-1 with TRBJ1-6; maybe TRBD1 (5 bases). The V gene's germline CDR1 is MNHNS and CDR2 SASEGT. The CDR3 is made up of 16 amino acids. V was trimmed by 2 bases and J by 6 bases, leaving 14 bases between them. CDR3 coding DNA: TGTGCCAGCAGTGAATTCCTAGGGCAGGGTAATTCACCCCTCCACTTT. This codes for CASSEFLGQGNSPLHF.

This clone came up once. The chain joins TRBV5-4 to TRBJ1-2; 9 bases are shared with TRBD1. CDR1 SGHNT and CDR2 YYREEE come from the germline V gene (reference sequence). Trimming cost V 3 bases and J 3 bases; bases outside gene matches: 6. The CDR3 is made up of 15 amino acids. The CDR3 DNA reads as TGTGCCAGCAGCTCAACAGGGGGCGCTGACTATGGCTACACCTTC. The encoded protein is CASSSTGGADYGYTF.

The chain recombines TRBV6-5 with TRBJ1-6, with a possible D match to TRBD1 (5 bases). The CDR3 has 15 residues. Germline V gives CDR1 MNHEY, CDR2 SVGAGI. V lost 0 bases and J 7 bases, leaving 10 bases between the germline ends. The CDR3 nucleotides read TGTGCCAGCAGTTACTCGTCAGGGTGGAATTCACCCCTCCACTTT. Translation: CASSYSSGWNSPLHF.

The chain combines TRBV19 with TRBJ2-7, with D hard to call. Trimming shortened V by 9 bases and J by 3 bases, and 15 bases separated the two germline ends. CDR3 size: 13 residues. Germline-derived CDR1 and CDR2 are LNHDA and SQIVND (reference sequence). The CDR3 loop reads CASQRDPGYEQYF. CDR3 nucleotide sequence: TGTGCCAGCCAAAGAGATCCGGGCTACGAGCAGTACTTC.

The rearrangement joins TRBV15 to TRBJ1-3; TRBD1 might be the D (6 bases). The germline V gene has CDR1 LNHNV and CDR2 YYDKDF (reference sequence). Trimming left V 5 bases short and J 2 bases short, with 16 bases between. This CDR3 is built from 16 residues. The CDR3 DNA reads TGTGCCACCAGCGGACCTTGGACAGAACCTGGAAACACCATATATTTT. Encoded protein: CATSGPWTEPGNTIYF.

The chain links TRBV5-1 to TRBJ1-1, with TRBD1 as a possible D gene (5 bases). V was shortened by 0 bases and J by 8 bases, with 14 bases between the two germline ends. Germline V gene sequence: CDR1 SGHRS, CDR2 YFSETQ. The CDR3 spans 14 residues. The CDR3 sequence is CASSLGQTATEAFF. CDR3 nucleotides: TGCGCCAGCAGCTTGGGACAGACCGCTACCGAAGCTTTCTTT.

This sequence joins TRBV9 and TRBJ1-3, with 11 bases fitting TRBD1. After removal of 4 bases from V and 2 bases from J, the junction contained 11 bases not matched to a gene. The CDR3 length is 18 residues. In germline, CDR1 is SGDLS, CDR2 YYNGEE. The CDR3 reads CASSPPGTGGSAGNTIYF. CDR3 DNA sequence: TGTGCCAGCAGCCCTCCCGGGACAGGGGGGAGTGCTGGAAACACCATATATTTT.

This clone was seen a few times. The rearrangement joins TRBV4-1 to TRBJ1-5, with unresolved D. The CDR3 spans 14 residues. V dropped 1 base and J dropped 2 bases, with 6 bases sitting between them. Germline values: CDR1 MGHRA, CDR2 YSYEKL. CDR3 DNA sequence: TGCGCCAGCAGCCAAGTTCAGGGCAATCAGCCCCAGCATTTT. It yields the protein CASSQVQGNQPQHF.

The chain uses TRBV11-2 and TRBJ1-1; tentatively, D is TRBD1 (5 bases). The CDR3 length is 15 residues. Looked up from germline, CDR1 is SGHAT and CDR2 is FQNNGV. V lost 5 bases, J lost 1 base, and 14 bases lay in between. The CDR3 DNA sequence: TGTGCCAGCAGCCCTACCCCTGACAGGAACACTGAAGCTTTCTTT. It codes for CASSPTPDRNTEAFF.

V gene TRBV5-1 combines with J gene TRBJ2-7; possibly TRBD2 for D (5 bases). V lost 1 base and J 3 bases, leaving 11 bases between the germline ends. CDR1 and CDR2 (germline): SGHRS, YFSETQ. The CDR3 covers 14 residues. The CDR3 protein is CASSLTREVYEQYF. The CDR3 DNA reads as TGCGCCAGCAGCTTGACTAGGGAAGTCTACGAGCAGTACTTC.